This T cell receptor (beta chain) was captured in a study of T cells expressing NK-cell markers. Study information: Most of the eight sequenced donors tested HCMV-seropositive; one tested seronegative. General study results and limits: Also leading the CD3+CD56-NKG2C+ fraction in a handful of donors were these clonotypes. Whether expanded NKG2C+ T cell clones recognized HCMV stayed uncertain.

CDR1 and CDR2 from the germline V gene are ENHRY and SYGVKD. CDR3 length: 14 amino acids. UMIs accompanied the 5'RACE template switching by which TCR beta cDNA was made. Reanalyzing the 5' RACE reads, TCRdb keeps one entry per CDR3 protein, without DNA. The table lists hundreds of thousands of distinct CDR3 sequences, with about 4% in the top ten. Concerning this clonotype: Its antigen is still unknown.

Sample: blood T cells: a sorted CD56 or NKG2C T cell subset, CD4+ or CD8+ T cells, or bulk PBMC T cells (not recorded which). The receptor's source is a woman between 18 and 75 years old in good health. The V gene is TRBV10-3, the J gene TRBJ2-5. The CDR3 loop reads CAISKEEFQGTQYF.